The T cell receptor beta chain described here comes from a study of PD-1 and CTLA-4 blockade in melanoma. Assay used: immunoSEQ multiplex PCR; TCRdb lists only in-frame clones, some missing. The table shows tens of thousands of clones, with less than 90% occurring only once. The germline gives CDR1 SNHLY, CDR2 FYNNEI. The CDR3 length is 14 residues. The junction had 2 bases not matched to a gene; V was cut back by 5 bases and J by 4 bases. The material was CD8+ T cells from peripheral blood, obtained from a patient given anti-PD-1 treatment. The V and J genes are TRBV2 and TRBJ1-5; 10 bases align to TRBD1. This sequence was found in a human donor with melanoma. The CDR3 spells CASSPGQGNQPQHF. In DNA, the CDR3 is TGTGCCAGCAGTCCGGGACAGGGGAATCAGCCCCAGCATTTT.